These 32 T cell receptor beta chains came from one sample sequenced in a study of cytomegalovirus exposure and HLA in healthy donors. The PCR used 60 Vbeta and 13 Jbeta primers. Clones were sequenced by immunoSEQ multiplex PCR, and TCRdb holds only the in-frame ones, with some missing. The table has about 82,000 clones, 70% to 80% seen once. Sequenced material: PBMCs. These TCRs come from a man aged 45 to 65 in good health and CMV-seronegative.

This chain joins TRBV28 and TRBJ1-5, with D perhaps matching TRBD1 (5 bases). Germline loops: CDR1 MDHEN, CDR2 SYDVKM. The CDR3 is 15 amino acids. V was trimmed by 6 bases and J by 2 bases, leaving 14 bases between them. The CDR3 nucleotides are TGTGCCAGCAGACGGCAGGGAGGTGGCAATCAGCCCCAGCATTTT. Protein product: CASRRQGGGNQPQHF.

The chain uses TRBV7-8 and TRBJ2-5; D is perhaps TRBD1 (6 bases). The CDR3 runs to 16 residues. V shed 2 bases and J shed 2 bases, with 15 bases lying between them. Germline-derived CDR1 and CDR2 are SGHVS and FQNEAQ. As DNA, the CDR3 is TGTGCCAGCAGCTTAATTCGGACAGCCGAACAAGAGACCCAGTACTTC. It specifies CASSLIRTAEQETQYF. The complete variable domain, with remaining parts taken from reference TRBV7-8 and TRBJ2-5, reads GAGVSQSPRYKVAKRGQDVALRCDPISGHVSLFWYQQALGQGPEFLTYFQNEAQLDKSGLPSDRFFAERPEGSVSTLKIQRTQQEDSAVYLCASSLIRTAEQETQYFGPGTRLLVL.

The chain employs TRBV7-2 and TRBJ2-2, with D perhaps TRBD2 (6 bases). The CDR3 spans 15 residues. Germline CDR1 and CDR2: SGHTA and FQGNSA. V was shortened by 8 bases and J by 0 bases, with 13 bases between the two germline ends. The CDR3 is CASRPRLANTGELFF. The CDR3 DNA sequence: TGTGCCAGCCGCCCCCGACTAGCGAACACCGGGGAGCTGTTTTTT.

The genes are TRBV11-2 and TRBJ2-2; 7 bases match TRBD1. The CDR3 is 14 residues long. V lost 4 bases, J lost 8 bases, and 7 bases stayed unmatched. Germline V lookup: CDR1 SGHAT, CDR2 FQNNGV. CDR3 bases: TGTGCCAGCAGCTACCAACAGGGGTTGGGGGAGCTGTTTTTT. Encoded protein: CASSYQQGLGELFF.

This clone was detected a few times. The chain employs TRBV9 and TRBJ1-1, with D maybe TRBD1 (5 bases). V lost 3 bases and J 4 bases, leaving 16 bases between the germline ends. The germline V gene has CDR1 SGDLS and CDR2 YYNGEE. The CDR3 extends over 15 amino acids. The chain's CDR3 is CASSAGGGAGTEAFF. CDR3 in DNA: TGTGCCAGCAGCGCCGGGGGGGGTGCGGGCACTGAAGCTTTCTTT.

The chain has TRBV13 and TRBJ1-1; D unclear. The germline V gene encodes CDR1 PRHDT and CDR2 FYEKMQ (reference sequence). Deletions cut 0 bases from V and 4 bases from J, with 9 bases between. The CDR3 runs to 14 residues. The CDR3 DNA reads TGTGCCAGCAGCTTAGGCCTAACGAGCACTGAAGCTTTCTTT. As protein: CASSLGLTSTEAFF.

This clone has a handful of counts. The rearrangement links TRBV7-3 to TRBJ2-2; 7 bases map to TRBD1. V shed 8 bases, J shed 2 bases, and the junction held 5 bases outside the gene matches. The germline V gene has CDR1 SGHTA and CDR2 FQGTGA. The CDR3 totals 14 residues. The CDR3 DNA is TGTGCCAGCTCCCGACAGGGTAACACCGGGGAGCTGTTTTTT. Translation: CASSRQGNTGELFF.

The gene calls are TRBV5-6 and TRBJ1-5; D may be TRBD1 (5 bases). The germline CDR1 and CDR2 sequences are SGHDT and YYEEEE. The CDR3 has 16 amino acids. Trimming took 4 bases from V and 3 from J, leaving 17 bases between them. The CDR3 loop is CASSRRGLGFNQPQHF. CDR3 coding DNA: TGTGCCAGCAGCCGACGGGGGTTGGGTTTCAATCAGCCCCAGCATTTT.

The genes are TRBV15 and TRBJ2-2; weak D call: TRBD2 (6 bases). V lost 3 bases and J 4 bases, leaving 18 bases between the germline ends. CDR3 length equals 17 residues. Looked up from germline, CDR1 is LNHNV and CDR2 is YYDKDF (reference sequence). The CDR3 coding sequence is TGTGCCACCAGCAGGGGACCGCCGGGACTGATCACCGGGGAGCTGTTTTTT. Amino acids: CATSRGPPGLITGELFF. The full variable domain, rest sourced from reference TRBV15 and TRBJ2-2, is DAMVIQNPRYQVTQFGKPVTLSCSQTLNHNVMYWYQQKSSQAPKLLFHYYDKDFNNEADTPDNFQSRRPNTSFCFLDIRSPGLGDTAMYLCATSRGPPGLITGELFFGEGSRLTVL.

The chain is built from TRBV30 and TRBJ2-7; D ambiguous. Germline CDR1 reads GTSNPN; CDR2 reads SVGIG (reference sequence). The V and J ends lost 0 bases and 4 bases respectively, with 13 bases between them. CDR3 size: 14 residues. The CDR3 DNA follows: TGTGCCTGGAGTGTTGCGGAACCTAGGTACGAGCAGTACTTC. This codes for CAWSVAEPRYEQYF.

This chain joins TRBV2 and TRBJ2-2; D is perhaps TRBD1 (7 bases). Trimming pared 7 bases from V and 4 bases from J, leaving 28 bases between. CDR3 length: 19 amino acids. Germline CDR1 reads SNHLY; CDR2 reads FYNNEI. The CDR3 sequence is CASKYNRIGGGDGTGELFF. As DNA, the CDR3 is TGTGCCAGCAAATACAACCGAATTGGAGGGGGCGATGGCACCGGGGAGCTGTTTTTT.

This clone came up once. The chain recombines TRBV6-5 with TRBJ2-2; D is perhaps TRBD2 (5 bases). Trimming shortened V by 5 bases and J by 1 base, and 5 bases separated the two germline ends. CDR3 length: 13 residues. Germline V gene data show CDR1 as MNHEY and CDR2 as SVGAGI. The CDR3 loop is CASSRGNTGELFF. The CDR3 nucleotides are TGTGCCAGCAGTCGGGGGAACACCGGGGAGCTGTTTTTT.

This chain links TRBV6-4 with TRBJ1-6; 7 nucleotides agree with TRBD1. Trimming at V came to 8 bases and at J to 7 bases, leaving 8 bases not matched to a gene. The CDR3 covers 14 residues. Looked up from germline, CDR1 is MRHNA and CDR2 is SNTAGT. DNA for the CDR3: TGTGCCAGCTCGGCCGCGGGACAGAATTCACCCCTCCACTTT. Protein: CASSAAGQNSPLHF.

The J gene is TRBJ2-3, the V gene TRBV5-4; 9 bases fit TRBD2. Per germline, CDR1 SGHNT and CDR2 YYREEE (reference sequence). The CDR3 covers 17 residues. J lost 5 bases, V lost 4 bases, and 14 bases had no gene match. CDR3 DNA sequence: TGTGCCAGCAGCGATTCTCTACTAGCGGGCACTAAAGATACGCAGTATTTT. The encoded protein is CASSDSLLAGTKDTQYF.

This chain connects TRBV19 to TRBJ1-6, with no clear D. Trimming left V 11 bases short and J 9 bases short, with 11 bases between. Per germline, CDR1 LNHDA and CDR2 SQIVND (reference sequence). This CDR3 comprises 11 residues. The CDR3 protein is CAWEGCSPLHF. The CDR3 DNA reads as TGTGCCTGGGAGGGTTGTTCACCCCTCCACTTT.

This rearrangement joins TRBV18 to TRBJ1-1; TRBD1 is a possible D gene (6 bases). CDR3 length: 13 amino acids. CDR1 and CDR2 (germline): KGHSH, LQKENI. Trimming cost V 6 bases and J 5 bases, with 13 bases left between them. The CDR3 reads CASSLEQGTEAFF. In nucleotides, the CDR3 is TGTGCCAGCTCCCTGGAGCAGGGGACTGAAGCTTTCTTT.

The CDR3 DNA reads as TGTGCCAGCAGCTTAGTGGGGGTGACTAGTTTTATAGATACGCAGTATTTT. It translates to CASSLVGVTSFIDTQYF. This chain links TRBV11-2 with TRBJ2-3; TRBD2 is a possible D gene (6 bases). Germline loops: CDR1 SGHAT, CDR2 FQNNGV. The CDR3 loop spans 17 amino acids. V was cut by 1 base and J by 5 bases, with 19 bases left in between.

The V and J genes are TRBV4-3 and TRBJ1-3, with no clear D. The ends were cut back, 1 base at V and 0 bases at J, with 10 bases in the middle. Germline CDR1 reads LGHNA; CDR2 reads YSLEER. CDR3 size: 16 residues. The CDR3 DNA reads TGCGCCAGCAGCCAAGCAGAGGTTAGCTCTGGAAACACCATATATTTT. Protein sequence: CASSQAEVSSGNTIYF.

This clone was seen a handful of times. V and J are TRBV5-4 and TRBJ1-3; possibly TRBD1 for D (5 bases). The CDR3 is 14 residues long. The germline gives CDR1 SGHNT, CDR2 YYREEE (reference sequence). The V and J ends lost 2 bases and 2 bases respectively, with 8 bases between them. The CDR3 DNA reads TGTGCCAGCAGCTTCGGGGGGGCTGGAAACACCATATATTTT. Translated: CASSFGGAGNTIYF.

V and J are TRBV6-5 and TRBJ2-7; D is perhaps TRBD1 (6 bases). This CDR3 has 15 residues. The V gene's germline CDR1 is MNHEY and CDR2 SVGAGI. V gave up 5 bases and J gave up 2 bases, with 16 bases separating them. CDR3 coding DNA: TGTGCCAGCAGTCTACAGGCAGGGGAAACCTACGAGCAGTACTTC. Its translation is CASSLQAGETYEQYF.

The rearrangement joins TRBV5-6 to TRBJ2-3; a possible D gene is TRBD1 (5 bases). There are 18 residues in the CDR3. From germline, CDR1 is SGHDT and CDR2 YYEEEE. V shed 3 bases and J shed 0 bases, with 20 bases lying between them. Here the CDR3 reads CASSSSTLRGSSTDTQYF. In nucleotides, the CDR3 is TGTGCCAGCAGCTCATCGACCCTTAGGGGAAGCAGCACAGATACGCAGTATTTT.

The J gene is TRBJ1-5, the V gene TRBV19, with D maybe TRBD1 (6 bases). CDR1 LNHDA and CDR2 SQIVND come from the germline V gene (reference sequence). Trimming took off 7 bases at V and 0 bases at J, with 13 bases between the two ends. This CDR3 is 15 amino acids long. CDR3 in amino acids: CASNRQVDSNQPQHF. CDR3 DNA: TGTGCCAGTAACCGACAGGTAGATAGCAATCAGCCCCAGCATTTT.

The rearrangement links TRBV27 to TRBJ2-5; D is ambiguous. Trimming removed 7 bases from V and 5 bases from J, with 8 bases in between. This CDR3 has 11 residues. In germline, CDR1 is MNHEY, CDR2 SMNVEV (reference sequence). The CDR3 loop is CASTSGETQYF. The CDR3 region has the DNA TGTGCCAGCACCTCCGGGGAGACCCAGTACTTC.

The chain is built from TRBV5-1 and TRBJ2-1; 12 positions match TRBD2. CDR1 is SGHRS, CDR2 YFSETQ, per germline. There are 19 residues in the CDR3. J was trimmed by 0 bases and V by 2 bases; bases with no gene match: 9. CDR3 coding DNA: TGCGCCAGCAGCTTACTGGGACTAGCGGGTCTGAGCTCCTACAATGAGCAGTTCTTC. This gives the protein CASSLLGLAGLSSYNEQFF.

The V and J genes are TRBV9 and TRBJ1-2; 8 nucleotides line up with TRBD1. V dropped 4 bases and J dropped 7; count of bases not matched to a gene: 3. The CDR3 is 12 residues long. CDR1 is SGDLS and CDR2 is YYNGEE in the germline V gene. CDR3 DNA sequence: TGTGCCAGCAGCATGCAGGGGGCTGGCTACACCTTC. It yields the protein CASSMQGAGYTF. Full variable domain (remainder filled in from reference TRBV9 and TRBJ1-2): DSGVTQTPKHLITATGQRVTLRCSPRSGDLSVYWYQQSLDQGLQFLIQYYNGEERAKGNILERFSAQQFPDLHSELNLSSLELGDSALYFCASSMQGAGYTFGSGTRLTVV.

The chain has TRBV7-2 and TRBJ2-3; TRBD2 matches at 9 bases. Germline trimming cut 7 bases from V and 4 bases from J; bases unmatched to any gene: 9. This CDR3 spans 15 amino acids. Germline CDR1 reads SGHTA; CDR2 reads FQGNSA. The CDR3 sequence is CASTPLAGVADTQYF. The CDR3 DNA is TGTGCCAGCACGCCTTTAGCGGGGGTTGCAGATACGCAGTATTTT.

The CDR3 protein is CASSSDRSLTGRPQHF. CDR3 nucleotides: TGTGCCAGCTCCTCGGACAGGTCGCTGACAGGACGCCCCCAGCATTTT. This chain joins TRBV18 and TRBJ1-5, with 7 positions matching TRBD1. Germline-derived CDR1 and CDR2 are KGHSH and LQKENI. This CDR3 is built from 16 residues. Trimming cost V 6 bases and J 10 bases; bases outside gene matches: 18.

This clone was seen once. The genes are TRBV4-1 and TRBJ2-1, with D unclear. This CDR3 has 15 amino acids. Trimming stripped 0 bases from V and 6 bases from J, with 12 bases between. The germline V gene has CDR1 MGHRA and CDR2 YSYEKL. CDR3 loop: CASSQDPANGNEQFF. The CDR3 nucleotides are TGCGCCAGCAGCCAAGATCCTGCCAACGGCAATGAGCAGTTCTTC.

The rearrangement links TRBV30 to TRBJ2-7; 13 bases map to TRBD2. The CDR3 length is 18 residues. The V gene's germline CDR1 is GTSNPN and CDR2 SVGIG (reference sequence). Unmatched junction bases numbered 16, after V lost 8 bases and J lost 0 bases. CDR3 in DNA: TGTGCCACCCCACGAACCGGGACTAGCGGGGTGTACTCCTACGAGCAGTACTTC. This sequence encodes CATPRTGTSGVYSYEQYF.

J is TRBJ2-1 and V is TRBV7-3, with D perhaps matching TRBD2 (7 bases). Germline V gives CDR1 SGHTA, CDR2 FQGTGA. Trimming left V 5 bases short and J 4 bases short, with 12 bases between. CDR3 length: 14 residues. CDR3 DNA sequence: TGTGCCAGCAGCGGGGGGGACAATTACAATGAGCAGTTCTTC. As protein: CASSGGDNYNEQFF. Drawing the rest from reference TRBV7-3 and TRBJ2-1, the complete variable domain is GAGVSQTPSNKVTEKGKYVELRCDPISGHTALYWYRQSLGQGPEFLIYFQGTGAADDSGLPNDRFFAVRPEGSVSTLKIQRTERGDSAVYLCASSGGDNYNEQFFGPGTRLTVL.

This chain links TRBV4-2 with TRBJ1-6, with TRBD1 matching 7 bases. CDR3 length: 14 amino acids. Germline lookup yields CDR1 LGHNA and CDR2 YNFKEQ. V shed 1 base, J shed 8 bases, and the junction held 2 bases outside the gene matches. CDR3 in DNA: TGTGCCAGCAGCCAAGGGGACAGACATTCACCCCTCCACTTT. This codes for CASSQGDRHSPLHF.

In the case of this clone: The same CDR3 arises from other DNA sequences in this sample as well. V gene TRBV29-1 combines with J gene TRBJ2-2; 14 bases are a match to TRBD2. Losses at the gene ends were 6 bases for V and 2 bases for J; bases not matched to a gene: 5. This CDR3 region has 16 residues. Looked up from germline, CDR1 is SQVTM and CDR2 is ANQGSEA. CDR3 sequence (DNA): TGCAGCGTGGGACTAGCGGGGGCCATTAACACCGGGGAGCTGTTTTTT. This codes for CSVGLAGAINTGELFF.